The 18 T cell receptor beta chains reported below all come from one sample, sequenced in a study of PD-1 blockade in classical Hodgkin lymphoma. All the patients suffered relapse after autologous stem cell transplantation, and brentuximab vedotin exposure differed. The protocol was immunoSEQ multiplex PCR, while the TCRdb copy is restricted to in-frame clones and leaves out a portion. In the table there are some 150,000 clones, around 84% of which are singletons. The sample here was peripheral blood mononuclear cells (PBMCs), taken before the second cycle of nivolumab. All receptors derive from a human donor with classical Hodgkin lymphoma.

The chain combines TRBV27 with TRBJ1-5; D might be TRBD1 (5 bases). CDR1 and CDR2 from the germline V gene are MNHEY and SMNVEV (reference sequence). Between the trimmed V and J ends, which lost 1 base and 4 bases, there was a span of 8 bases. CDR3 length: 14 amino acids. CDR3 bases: TGTGCCAGCAGTTTATGGGGGACTAATCAGCCCCAGCATTTT. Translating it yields CASSLWGTNQPQHF.

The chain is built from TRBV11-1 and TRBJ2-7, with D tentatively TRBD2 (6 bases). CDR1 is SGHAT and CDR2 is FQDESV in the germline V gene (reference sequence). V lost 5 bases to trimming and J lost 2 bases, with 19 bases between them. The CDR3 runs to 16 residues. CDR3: CASSPERRGFPYEQYF. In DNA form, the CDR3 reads TGTGCCAGCAGCCCGGAGCGGCGGGGTTTTCCCTACGAGCAGTACTTC.

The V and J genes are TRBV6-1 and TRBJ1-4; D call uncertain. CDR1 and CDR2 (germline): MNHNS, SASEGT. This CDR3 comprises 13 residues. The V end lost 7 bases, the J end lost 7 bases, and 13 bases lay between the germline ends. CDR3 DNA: TGTGCCAGCATTAATCCTAGGCGTGAAAAACTGTTTTTT. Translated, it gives CASINPRREKLFF.

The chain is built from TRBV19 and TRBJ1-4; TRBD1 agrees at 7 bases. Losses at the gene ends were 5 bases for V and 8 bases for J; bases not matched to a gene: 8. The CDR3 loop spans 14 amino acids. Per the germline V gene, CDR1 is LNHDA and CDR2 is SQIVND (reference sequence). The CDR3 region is CASSDDRVWEKLFF. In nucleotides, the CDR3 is TGTGCCAGTAGTGACGACAGGGTATGGGAAAAACTGTTTTTT.

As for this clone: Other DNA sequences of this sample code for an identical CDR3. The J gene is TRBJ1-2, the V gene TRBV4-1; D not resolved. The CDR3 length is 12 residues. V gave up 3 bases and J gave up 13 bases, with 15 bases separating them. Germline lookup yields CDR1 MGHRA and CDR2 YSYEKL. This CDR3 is CASSQDWADLTF. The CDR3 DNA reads TGCGCCAGCAGCCAGGACTGGGCGGACCTCACCTTC.

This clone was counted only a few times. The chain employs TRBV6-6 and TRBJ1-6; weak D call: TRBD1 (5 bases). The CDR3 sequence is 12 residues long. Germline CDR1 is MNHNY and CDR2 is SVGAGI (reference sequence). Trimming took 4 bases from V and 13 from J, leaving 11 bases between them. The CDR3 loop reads CASSSQGAPLHF. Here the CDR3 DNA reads TGTGCCAGCAGTTCTCAGGGCGCCCCCCTCCACTTT.

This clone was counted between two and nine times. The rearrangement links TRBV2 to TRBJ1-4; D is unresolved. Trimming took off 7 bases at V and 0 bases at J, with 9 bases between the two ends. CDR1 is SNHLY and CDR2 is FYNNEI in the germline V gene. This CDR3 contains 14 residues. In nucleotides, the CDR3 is TGTGCCAGCAATGAGGGAACAACTAATGAAAAACTGTTTTTT. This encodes CASNEGTTNEKLFF.

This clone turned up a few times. The chain's CDR3 is CASSLGINSPLHF. The CDR3 DNA reads TGTGCCAGCAGCTTGGGGATAAATTCACCCCTCCACTTT. The V and J genes are TRBV5-5 and TRBJ1-6; D gene unclear. In germline, CDR1 is SGHKS, CDR2 YYEKEE (reference sequence). The CDR3 length is 13 residues. V was shortened by 0 bases and J by 7 bases, with 5 bases between the two germline ends.

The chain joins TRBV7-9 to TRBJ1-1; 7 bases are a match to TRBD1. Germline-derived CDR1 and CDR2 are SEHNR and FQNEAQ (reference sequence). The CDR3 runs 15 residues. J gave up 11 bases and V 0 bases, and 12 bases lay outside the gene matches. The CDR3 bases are TGTGCCAGCAGCTTAGCCCAGACAGGGCGCCAGGGGGCTTTCTTT. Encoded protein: CASSLAQTGRQGAFF.

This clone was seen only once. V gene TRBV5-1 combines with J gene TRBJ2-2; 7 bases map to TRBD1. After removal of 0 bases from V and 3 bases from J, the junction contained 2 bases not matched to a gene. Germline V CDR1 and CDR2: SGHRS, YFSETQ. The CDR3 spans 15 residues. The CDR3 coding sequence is TGCGCCAGCAGCTTGGACGGACAGGACACCGGGGAGCTGTTTTTT. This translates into CASSLDGQDTGELFF.

The CDR3 protein is CAIRIQGSNTEAFF. CDR3 coding DNA: TGTGCCATCAGAATACAGGGTTCGAACACTGAAGCTTTCTTT. The rearrangement uses TRBV10-3 and TRBJ1-1; the D gene is possibly TRBD1 (6 bases). Germline CDR1 and CDR2: ENHRY and SYGVKD. V lost 6 bases, J lost 1 base, and 12 bases lay in between. This CDR3 spans 14 amino acids.

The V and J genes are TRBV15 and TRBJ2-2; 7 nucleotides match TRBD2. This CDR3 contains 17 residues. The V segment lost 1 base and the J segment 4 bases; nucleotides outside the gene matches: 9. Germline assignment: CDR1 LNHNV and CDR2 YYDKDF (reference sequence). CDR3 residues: CATSRVGGTRSTGELFF. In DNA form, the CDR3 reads TGTGCCACCAGCAGAGTCGGGGGGACTCGGAGCACCGGGGAGCTGTTTTTT. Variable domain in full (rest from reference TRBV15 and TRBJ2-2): DAMVIQNPRYQVTQFGKPVTLSCSQTLNHNVMYWYQQKSSQAPKLLFHYYDKDFNNEADTPDNFQSRRPNTSFCFLDIRSPGLGDTAMYLCATSRVGGTRSTGELFFGEGSRLTVL.

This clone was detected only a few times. Here the CDR3 reads CASSSGGNNEQFF. The CDR3 DNA reads as TGTGCCAGCAGCTCAGGTGGAAACAATGAGCAGTTCTTC. The rearrangement links TRBV7-2 to TRBJ2-1; D ambiguous. V was cut by 4 bases and J by 5 bases, with 9 bases left in between. Germline CDR1 is SGHTA and CDR2 is FQGNSA. This CDR3 is 13 amino acids long.

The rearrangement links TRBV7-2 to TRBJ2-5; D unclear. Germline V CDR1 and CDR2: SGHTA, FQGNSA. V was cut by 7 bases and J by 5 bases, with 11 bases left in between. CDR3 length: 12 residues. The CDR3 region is CASTRHTETQYF. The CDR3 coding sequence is TGTGCCAGCACCAGACATACGGAGACCCAGTACTTC.

This CDR3 reads CASSVAPGYEQYF. Written as DNA, the CDR3 is TGTGCCAGCAGCGTAGCTCCCGGCTACGAGCAGTACTTC. The chain links TRBV9 to TRBJ2-7; D not certain. The germline V gene encodes CDR1 SGDLS and CDR2 YYNGEE. V dropped 0 bases and J dropped 3 bases, with 7 bases sitting between them. CDR3 length equals 13 residues.

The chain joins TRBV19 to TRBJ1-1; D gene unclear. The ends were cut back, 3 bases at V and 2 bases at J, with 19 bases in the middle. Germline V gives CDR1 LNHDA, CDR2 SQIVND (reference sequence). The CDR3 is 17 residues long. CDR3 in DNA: TGTGCCAGTAGTATTGAGGTGACGGGGTGGGGTAACACTGAAGCTTTCTTT. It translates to CASSIEVTGWGNTEAFF.

This chain's CDR3 is CASSNSRSSWAGELFF. The CDR3, as DNA: TGTGCCAGTAGTAACAGCCGAAGTAGTTGGGCCGGGGAGCTGTTTTTT. The V and J genes are TRBV19 and TRBJ2-2; the D is unclear. V lost 4 bases and J lost 6, with 18 bases in between. CDR3 length equals 16 residues. Per the germline V gene, CDR1 is LNHDA and CDR2 is SQIVND (reference sequence).

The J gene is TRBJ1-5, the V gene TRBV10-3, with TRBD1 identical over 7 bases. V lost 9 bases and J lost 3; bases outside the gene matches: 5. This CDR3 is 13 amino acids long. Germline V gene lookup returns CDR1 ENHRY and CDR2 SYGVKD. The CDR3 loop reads CAMSGQVNQPQHF. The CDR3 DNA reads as TGTGCCATGTCCGGACAGGTCAATCAGCCCCAGCATTTT.